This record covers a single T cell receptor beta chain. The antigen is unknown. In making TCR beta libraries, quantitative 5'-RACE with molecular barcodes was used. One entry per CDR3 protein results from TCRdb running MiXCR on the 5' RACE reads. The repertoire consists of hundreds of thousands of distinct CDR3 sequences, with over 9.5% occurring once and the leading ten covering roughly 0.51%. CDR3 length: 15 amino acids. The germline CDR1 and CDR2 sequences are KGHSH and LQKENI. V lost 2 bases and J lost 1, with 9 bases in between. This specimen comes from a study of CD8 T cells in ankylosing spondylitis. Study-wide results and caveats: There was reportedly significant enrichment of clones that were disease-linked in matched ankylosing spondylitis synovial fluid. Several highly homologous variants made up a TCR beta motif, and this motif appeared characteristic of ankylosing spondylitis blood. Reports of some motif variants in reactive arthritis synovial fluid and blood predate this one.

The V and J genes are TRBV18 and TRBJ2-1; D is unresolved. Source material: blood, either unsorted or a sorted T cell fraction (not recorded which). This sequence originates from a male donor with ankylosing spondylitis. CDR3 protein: CASSPRTLSYNEQFF. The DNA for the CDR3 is TGTGCCAGCTCACCAAGGACGCTTTCCTACAATGAGCAGTTCTTC.